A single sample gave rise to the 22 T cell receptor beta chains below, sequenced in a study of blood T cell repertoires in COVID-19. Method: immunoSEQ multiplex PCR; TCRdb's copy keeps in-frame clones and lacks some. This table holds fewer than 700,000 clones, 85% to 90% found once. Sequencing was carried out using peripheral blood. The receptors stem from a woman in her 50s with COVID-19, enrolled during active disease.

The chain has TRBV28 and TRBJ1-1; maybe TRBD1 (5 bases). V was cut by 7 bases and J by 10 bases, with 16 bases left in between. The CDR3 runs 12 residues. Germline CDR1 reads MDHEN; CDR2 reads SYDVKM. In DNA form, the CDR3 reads TGTGCCAGCAACCCCCCAGGGTATCGAGCTTTCTTT. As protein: CASNPPGYRAFF.

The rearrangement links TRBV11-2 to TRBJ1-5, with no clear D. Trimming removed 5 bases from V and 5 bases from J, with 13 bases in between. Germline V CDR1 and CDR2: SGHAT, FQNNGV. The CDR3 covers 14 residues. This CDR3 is CASSLTRYDQPQHF. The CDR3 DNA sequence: TGTGCCAGCAGCCTCACGAGGTACGATCAGCCCCAGCATTTT.

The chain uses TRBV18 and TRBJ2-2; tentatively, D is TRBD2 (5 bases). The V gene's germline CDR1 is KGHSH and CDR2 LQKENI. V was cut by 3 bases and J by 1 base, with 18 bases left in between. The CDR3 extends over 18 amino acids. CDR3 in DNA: TGTGCCAGCTCACCCGAGGCATGGGGAGTAAGGAACACCGGGGAGCTGTTTTTT. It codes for CASSPEAWGVRNTGELFF.

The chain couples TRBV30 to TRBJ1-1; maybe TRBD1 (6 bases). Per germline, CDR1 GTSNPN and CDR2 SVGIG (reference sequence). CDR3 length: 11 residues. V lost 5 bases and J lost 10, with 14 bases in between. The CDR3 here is CAWASGQPAFF. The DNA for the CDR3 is TGTGCCTGGGCTTCCGGACAGCCAGCTTTCTTT.

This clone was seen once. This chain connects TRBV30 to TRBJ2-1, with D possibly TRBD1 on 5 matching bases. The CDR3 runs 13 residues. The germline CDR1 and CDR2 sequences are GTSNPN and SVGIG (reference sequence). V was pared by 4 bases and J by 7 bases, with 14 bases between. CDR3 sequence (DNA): TGTGCCTGGAAGCAGGGATTGAGGAATGAGCAGTTCTTC. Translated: CAWKQGLRNEQFF.

In DNA form, the CDR3 reads TGTGCCAGCAGTTTGCAGAGGGGGCACACTGAAGCTTTCTTT. Amino acid sequence: CASSLQRGHTEAFF. The chain couples TRBV28 to TRBJ1-1, with 7 positions matching TRBD1. V shed 3 bases and J 3 bases; nucleotides not matched to a gene: 4. From germline, CDR1 is MDHEN and CDR2 SYDVKM. The CDR3 covers 14 residues. The whole variable domain, remainder taken from reference TRBV28 and TRBJ1-1, is DVKVTQSSRYLVKRTGEKVFLECVQDMDHENMFWYRQDPGLGLRLIYFSYDVKMKEKGDIPEGYSVSREKKERFSLILESASTNQTSMYLCASSLQRGHTEAFFGQGTRLTVV.

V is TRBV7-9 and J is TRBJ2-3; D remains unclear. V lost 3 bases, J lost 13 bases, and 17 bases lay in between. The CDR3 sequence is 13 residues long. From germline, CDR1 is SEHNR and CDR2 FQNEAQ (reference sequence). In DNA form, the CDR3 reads TGTGCCAGCAGCTTTATCCGGGTCCTCGAAGAGTATTTT. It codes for CASSFIRVLEEYF.

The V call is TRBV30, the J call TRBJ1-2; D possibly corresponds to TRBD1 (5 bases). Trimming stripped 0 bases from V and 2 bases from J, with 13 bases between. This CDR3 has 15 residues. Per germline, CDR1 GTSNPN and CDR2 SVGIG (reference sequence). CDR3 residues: CAWSVLRDSNYGYTF. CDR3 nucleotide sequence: TGTGCCTGGAGTGTACTAAGGGACTCAAACTATGGCTACACCTTC.

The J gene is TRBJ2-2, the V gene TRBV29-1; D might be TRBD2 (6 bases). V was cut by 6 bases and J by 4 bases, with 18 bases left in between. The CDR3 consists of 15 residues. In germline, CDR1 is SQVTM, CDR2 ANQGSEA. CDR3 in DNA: TGCAGCGTCGGAGAATTTGGGCGGGGCACCGGGGAGCTGTTTTTT. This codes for CSVGEFGRGTGELFF.

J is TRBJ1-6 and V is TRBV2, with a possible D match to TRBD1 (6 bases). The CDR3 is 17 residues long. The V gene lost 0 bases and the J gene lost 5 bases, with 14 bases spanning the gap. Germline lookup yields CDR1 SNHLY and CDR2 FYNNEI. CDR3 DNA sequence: TGTGCCAGCAGTGAAGCGCATGGCAGGGGAAATAATTCACCCCTCCACTTT. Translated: CASSEAHGRGNNSPLHF.

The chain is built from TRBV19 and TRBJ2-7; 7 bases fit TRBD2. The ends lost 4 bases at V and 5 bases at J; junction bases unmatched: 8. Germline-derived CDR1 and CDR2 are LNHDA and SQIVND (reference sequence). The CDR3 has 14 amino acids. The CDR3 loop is CASSNRGRGDEQYF. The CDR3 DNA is TGTGCCAGTAGTAACCGGGGGAGGGGAGACGAGCAGTACTTC.

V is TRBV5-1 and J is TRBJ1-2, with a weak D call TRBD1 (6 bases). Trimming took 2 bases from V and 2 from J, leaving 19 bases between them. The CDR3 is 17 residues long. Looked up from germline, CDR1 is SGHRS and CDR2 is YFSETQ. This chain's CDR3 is CASSFQQGHEVNYGYTF. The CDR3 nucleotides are TGCGCCAGCAGCTTTCAACAGGGCCACGAGGTAAACTATGGCTACACCTTC.

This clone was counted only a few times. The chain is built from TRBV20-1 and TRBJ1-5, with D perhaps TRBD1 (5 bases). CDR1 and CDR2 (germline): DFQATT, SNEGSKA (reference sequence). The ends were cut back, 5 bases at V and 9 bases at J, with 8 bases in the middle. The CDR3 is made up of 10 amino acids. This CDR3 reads CSAWGPPQHF. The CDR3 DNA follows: TGCAGTGCTTGGGGCCCGCCCCAGCATTTT.

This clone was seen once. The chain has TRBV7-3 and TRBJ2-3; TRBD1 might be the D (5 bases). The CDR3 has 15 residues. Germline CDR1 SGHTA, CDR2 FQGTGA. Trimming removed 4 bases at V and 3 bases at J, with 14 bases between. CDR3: CASSSGQSRTDTQYF. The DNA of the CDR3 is TGTGCCAGCAGCTCAGGACAATCGAGGACAGATACGCAGTATTTT.

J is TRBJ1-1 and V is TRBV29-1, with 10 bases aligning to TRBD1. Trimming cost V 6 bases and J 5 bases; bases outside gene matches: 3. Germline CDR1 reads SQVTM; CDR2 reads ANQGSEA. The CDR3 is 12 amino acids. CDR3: CSVDRGWTEAFF. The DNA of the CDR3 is TGCAGCGTGGACAGGGGGTGGACTGAAGCTTTCTTT.

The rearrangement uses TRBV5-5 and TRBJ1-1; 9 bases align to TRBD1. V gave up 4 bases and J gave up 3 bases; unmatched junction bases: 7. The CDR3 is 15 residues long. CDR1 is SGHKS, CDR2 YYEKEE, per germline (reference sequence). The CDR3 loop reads CASSPRTGEDTEAFF. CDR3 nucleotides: TGTGCCAGCAGCCCGAGGACAGGGGAGGACACTGAAGCTTTCTTT.

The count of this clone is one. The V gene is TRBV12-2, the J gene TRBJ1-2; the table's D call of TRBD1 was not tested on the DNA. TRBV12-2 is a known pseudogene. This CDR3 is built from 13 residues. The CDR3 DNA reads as TGTGCAAGTCGCCGGACACACAAGGAGGGCTACACCTTC. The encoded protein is CASRRTHKEGYTF.

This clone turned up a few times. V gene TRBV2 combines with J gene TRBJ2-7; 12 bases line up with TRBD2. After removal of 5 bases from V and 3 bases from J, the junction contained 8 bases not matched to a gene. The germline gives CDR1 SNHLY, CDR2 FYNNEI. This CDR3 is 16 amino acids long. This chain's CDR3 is CASSPLLAGGSYEQYF. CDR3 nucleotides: TGTGCCAGCAGTCCCCTGCTAGCGGGGGGGAGCTACGAGCAGTACTTC.

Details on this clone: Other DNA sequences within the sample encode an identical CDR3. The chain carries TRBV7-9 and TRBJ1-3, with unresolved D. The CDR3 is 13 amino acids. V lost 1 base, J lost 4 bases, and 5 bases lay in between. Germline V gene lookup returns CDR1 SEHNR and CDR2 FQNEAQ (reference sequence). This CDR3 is CASSLERGNTIYF. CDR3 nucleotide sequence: TGTGCCAGCAGCTTAGAACGGGGAAACACCATATATTTT. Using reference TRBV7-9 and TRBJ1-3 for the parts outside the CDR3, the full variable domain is DTGVSQNPRHKITKRGQNVTFRCDPISEHNRLYWYRQTLGQGPEFLTYFQNEAQLEKSRLLSDRFSAERPKGSFSTLEIQRTEQGDSAMYLCASSLERGNTIYFGEGSWLTVV.

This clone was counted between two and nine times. The CDR3 DNA follows: TGTGCCAGCAGCCAAGGAACGGTTCAGCCCCAGCATTTT. Translation: CASSQGTVQPQHF. The gene calls are TRBV3-1 (or the pseudogene TRBV3-2) and TRBJ1-5; D gene ambiguous. Germline CDR1 is LGHDT and CDR2 is YNNKEL (reference sequence). V lost 1 base to trimming and J lost 6 bases, with 7 bases between them. The CDR3 has 13 amino acids.

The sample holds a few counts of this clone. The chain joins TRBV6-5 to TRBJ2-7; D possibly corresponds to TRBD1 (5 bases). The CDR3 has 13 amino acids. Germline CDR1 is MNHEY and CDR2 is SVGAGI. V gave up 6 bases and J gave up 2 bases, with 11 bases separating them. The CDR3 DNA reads TGTGCCAGCAGCTGGACACCTACCTACGAGCAGTACTTC. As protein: CASSWTPTYEQYF.

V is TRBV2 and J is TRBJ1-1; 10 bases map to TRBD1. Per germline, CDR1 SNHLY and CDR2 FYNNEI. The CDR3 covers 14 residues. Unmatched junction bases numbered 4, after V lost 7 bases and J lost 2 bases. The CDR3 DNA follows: TGTGCCAGCATGAGACAGGGGGCCAACACTGAAGCTTTCTTT. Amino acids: CASMRQGANTEAFF.